A single T cell receptor (beta chain) is shown here with its context. The sample comes from a study of cytomegalovirus exposure and HLA in healthy donors. Repertoires were generated with immunoSEQ multiplex PCR, while TCRdb's copy carries only in-frame clones and drops some. The sample records tens of thousands of clones, 90% to 95% being singletons. Trimming took 5 bases from V and 5 from J, leaving 13 bases between them. The CDR3 is made up of 14 amino acids. CDR1 and CDR2 (germline): KGHSH, LQKENI. The rearrangement uses TRBV18 and TRBJ2-1; D might be TRBD1 (6 bases). The sequence came from a young man in good health and CMV-seronegative. The sequenced sample consisted of PBMCs. DNA for the CDR3: TGTGCCAGCTCATCCAGACAGGCCGACAATGAGCAGTTCTTC. It yields the protein CASSSRQADNEQFF. The variable domain in full, completed from reference TRBV18 and TRBJ2-1, reads NAGVMQNPRHLVRRRGQEARLRCSPMKGHSHVYWYRQLPEEGLKFMVYLQKENIIDESGMPKERFSAEFPKEGPSILRIQQVVRGDSAAYFCASSSRQADNEQFFGPGTRLTVL.